This T cell receptor beta chain is drawn from a study of T cells in Graves' hyperthyroidism and ophthalmopathy. Template material for amplifying TCR beta CDR3 regions consisted of RNA transcripts. The HTBI primer set served for first-round RT-PCR of the TCR CDR3. Each CDR3 protein gets one entry after TCRdb re-called the multiplex PCR reads with MiXCR. The sample lists approximately 740,000 distinct CDR3 sequences; 11% to 15% were seen once. Trimming removed 5 bases from V and 2 bases from J, with 13 bases in between. CDR1 is SQVTM, CDR2 ANQGSEA, per germline. The CDR3 has 13 residues. The rearrangement uses TRBV29-1 and TRBJ2-7, with D tentatively TRBD1 (5 bases). The receptor comes from a woman aged 18-29 years with Graves' hyperthyroidism. The sequenced material came from blood. CDR3 amino acids: CSVLLDTAYEQYF. For the CDR3, the DNA is TGCAGCGTTCTCTTGGACACTGCCTACGAGCAGTACTTC.